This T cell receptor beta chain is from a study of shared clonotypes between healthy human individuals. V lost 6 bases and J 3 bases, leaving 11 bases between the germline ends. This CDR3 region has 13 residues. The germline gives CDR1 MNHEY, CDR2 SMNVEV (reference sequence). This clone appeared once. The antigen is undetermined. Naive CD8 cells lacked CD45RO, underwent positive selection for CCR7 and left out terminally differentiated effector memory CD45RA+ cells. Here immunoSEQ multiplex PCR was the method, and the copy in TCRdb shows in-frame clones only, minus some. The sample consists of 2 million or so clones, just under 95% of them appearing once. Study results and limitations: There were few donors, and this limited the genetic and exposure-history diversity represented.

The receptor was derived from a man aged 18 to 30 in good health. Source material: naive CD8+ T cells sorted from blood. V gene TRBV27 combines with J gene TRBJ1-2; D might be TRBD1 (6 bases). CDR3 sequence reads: CASRSDRDYGYTF. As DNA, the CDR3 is TGTGCCAGCAGGTCGGACAGAGACTATGGCTACACCTTC.